This T cell receptor beta chain derives from a study of cytomegalovirus exposure and HLA in healthy donors. CDR3 length: 12 amino acids. V dropped 6 bases and J dropped 8; count of bases not matched to a gene: 5. The germline gives CDR1 LNHDA, CDR2 SQIVND (reference sequence). PCR used 60 Vbeta primers and 13 Jbeta primers. Using immunoSEQ multiplex PCR, the repertoire was profiled, and TCRdb retains in-frame clones only, with some absent. The table has hundreds of thousands of clones, 83% seen once. V gene TRBV19 combines with J gene TRBJ1-1; TRBD1 aligns across 8 bases. The TCR was taken from a girl aged 10-17 years in good health and CMV-seronegative. Sequenced sample: PBMCs. CDR3 DNA: TGTGCCAGTAGAGCGGACAGGGAGGAAGCTTTCTTT. It is translated as CASRADREEAFF.